What follows describes a single TCR beta chain. Its antigen is unidentified. The entry originates in a study of T cells in Graves' hyperthyroidism and ophthalmopathy. V shed 3 bases, J shed 7 bases, and the junction held 3 bases outside the gene matches. This CDR3 contains 14 residues. Germline V gives CDR1 SEHNR, CDR2 FQNEAQ (reference sequence). Study findings and constraints: Onset of ophthalmopathy came a median 6.5 months after the model predicted it. Researchers report that a 13 V-J model separated ophthalmopathy from stable hyperthyroidism. Blood shared most expanded thyroid clonotypes above 0.001.

TCR beta CDR3 sequences were amplified from RNA transcripts. In the first-round RT-PCR of the TCR CDR3, the HTBI primer set was used. MiXCR was run by TCRdb on the multiplex PCR reads, yielding one entry per CDR3 protein. The data contain a few hundred thousand distinct CDR3 sequences, approximately 15% of them singletons. The specimen sequenced was blood. V usage is TRBV7-9 and J usage is TRBJ2-1; 10 nucleotides align to TRBD2. This sequence was found in a young woman with Graves' hyperthyroidism. CDR3 nucleotides: TGTGCCAGCAGCTTCACTAGCGGGATAAATGAGCAGTTCTTC. Protein sequence: CASSFTSGINEQFF.